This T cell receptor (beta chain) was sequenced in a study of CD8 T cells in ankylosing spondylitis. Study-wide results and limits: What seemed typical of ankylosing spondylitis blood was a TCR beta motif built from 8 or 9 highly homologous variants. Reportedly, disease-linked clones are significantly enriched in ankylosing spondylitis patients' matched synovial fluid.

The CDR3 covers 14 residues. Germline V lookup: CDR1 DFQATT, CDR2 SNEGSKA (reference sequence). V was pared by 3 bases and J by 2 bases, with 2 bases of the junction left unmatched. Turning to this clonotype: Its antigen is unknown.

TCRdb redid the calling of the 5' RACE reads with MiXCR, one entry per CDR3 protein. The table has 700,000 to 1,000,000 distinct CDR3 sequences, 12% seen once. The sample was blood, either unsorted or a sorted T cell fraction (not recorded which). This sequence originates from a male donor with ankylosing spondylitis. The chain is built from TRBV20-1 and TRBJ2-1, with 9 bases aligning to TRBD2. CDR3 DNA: TGCAGTGCTAGGCGCGGGGGGGCCTACAATGAGCAGTTCTTC. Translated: CSARRGGAYNEQFF.